This TCR beta chain emerged from a study of T cells after yellow fever vaccination. The CDR3 runs to 10 residues. Germline V gives CDR1 SQVTM, CDR2 ANQGSEA. The sample holds many counts of this clonotype. TCRdb processed the 5' RACE reads anew with MiXCR; each CDR3 protein has one entry. The sample carries some 670,000 distinct CDR3 sequences, approximately 13% recorded once. This TCR came from a man under 40 who received the YFV17D yellow fever vaccine. The sequenced sample was PBMCs, obtained on the day of the yellow fever booster vaccination. The genes are TRBV29-1 and TRBJ2-5; D might be TRBD1 (5 bases). As DNA, the CDR3 is TGCAGTGTAGGGGAAGAGACCCAGTACTTC. Translating it yields CSVGEETQYF.